These 22 T cell receptor beta chains came from one sample sequenced in a study of cytomegalovirus exposure and HLA in healthy donors. PCR involved 60 Vbeta and 13 Jbeta primers. The table came from immunoSEQ multiplex PCR; TCRdb's copy has only in-frame clones and leaves some out. The sample has about 120,000 clones, around 60% seen once. The sample was PBMCs. These receptors were collected from a woman aged 40 to 50 in good health and CMV-seropositive.

This chain connects TRBV4-3 to TRBJ2-7; TRBD1 is a possible D gene (6 bases). CDR3 length: 15 residues. Germline CDR1 is LGHNA and CDR2 is YSLEER. V gave up 1 base and J gave up 3 bases, with 13 bases separating them. The CDR3 protein is CASSQGTGRSYEQYF. The CDR3 nucleotides read TGCGCCAGCAGCCAAGGAACAGGGAGAAGCTACGAGCAGTACTTC.

In the case of this clone: Additional DNA sequences in this sample encode the identical CDR3. This chain uses TRBV4-1 with TRBJ1-2, with a tentative D call TRBD1 (6 bases). The CDR3 runs 17 residues. With 4 bases removed from V and 0 bases from J, the gap between germline ends came to 18 bases. The germline V gene encodes CDR1 MGHRA and CDR2 YSYEKL. In DNA form, the CDR3 reads TGCGCCAGCAGCCCACGACTGGCAGGGGATCCTAACTATGGCTACACCTTC. Translation gives CASSPRLAGDPNYGYTF.

The chain employs TRBV5-4 and TRBJ2-2; possibly TRBD1 for D (6 bases). CDR1 and CDR2 from the germline V gene are SGHNT and YYREEE (reference sequence). V was shortened by 1 base and J by 2 bases, with 18 bases between the two germline ends. This CDR3 region has 18 residues. CDR3 protein: CASSLPGARPRNTGELFF. Written as DNA, the CDR3 is TGTGCCAGCAGCTTGCCAGGGGCCAGGCCTAGAAACACCGGGGAGCTGTTTTTT.

This clone was detected only a few times. The rearrangement links TRBV28 to TRBJ2-4, with a tentative D call TRBD1 (6 bases). CDR3 size: 15 residues. Trimming cost V 2 bases and J 5 bases, with 13 bases left between them. Per germline, CDR1 MDHEN and CDR2 SYDVKM. This CDR3 reads CASSLPGDGENIQYF. The CDR3 coding sequence is TGTGCCAGCAGTTTACCAGGGGATGGGGAAAACATTCAGTACTTC. Looking up the rest from reference TRBV28 and TRBJ2-4 gives the full variable domain: DVKVTQSSRYLVKRTGEKVFLECVQDMDHENMFWYRQDPGLGLRLIYFSYDVKMKEKGDIPEGYSVSREKKERFSLILESASTNQTSMYLCASSLPGDGENIQYFGAGTRLSVL.

The chain couples TRBV6-5 to TRBJ1-2; D gene unclear. CDR3 length: 13 amino acids. V lost 0 bases and J 4 bases, leaving 6 bases between the germline ends. CDR1 and CDR2 (germline): MNHEY, SVGAGI. DNA of the CDR3: TGTGCCAGCAGTTACTCCCCCAGCTATGGCTACACCTTC. This gives the protein CASSYSPSYGYTF.

The CDR3 here is CASSEDGVSNQPQHF. The CDR3 DNA is TGTGCCAGCAGCGAAGACGGGGTAAGCAATCAGCCCCAGCATTTT. The chain uses TRBV9 and TRBJ1-5; D remains ambiguous. The V and J ends lost 3 bases and 1 base respectively, with 11 bases between them. This CDR3 comprises 15 residues. The germline V gene has CDR1 SGDLS and CDR2 YYNGEE.

This clone was observed once. This rearrangement joins TRBV19 to TRBJ1-1; 11 nucleotides align to TRBD1. Trimming cost V 4 bases and J 0 bases; bases outside gene matches: 13. Germline CDR1 LNHDA, CDR2 SQIVND (reference sequence). CDR3 length: 19 residues. The CDR3 loop reads CASSTNTDGQGAMNTEAFF. The CDR3 region has the DNA TGTGCCAGTAGTACCAACACCGATGGACAGGGGGCCATGAACACTGAAGCTTTCTTT.

J is TRBJ2-7 and V is TRBV5-4; 8 bases align to TRBD1. CDR1 is SGHNT and CDR2 is YYREEE in the germline V gene (reference sequence). J lost 6 bases, V lost 0 bases, and 5 bases had no gene match. The CDR3 loop spans 14 amino acids. The CDR3 spells CASSLDPGTGEQYF. Written as DNA, the CDR3 is TGTGCCAGCAGCTTGGATCCCGGGACAGGCGAGCAGTACTTC.

This chain uses TRBV10-2 with TRBJ2-3; 11 bases match TRBD2. J gave up 3 bases and V 4 bases, and 6 bases lay outside the gene matches. Germline CDR1 reads WSHSY; CDR2 reads SAAADI. The CDR3 consists of 16 residues. CDR3 DNA sequence: TGCGCCAGCAGTGCTGCGACTAGCGGGATGACAGATACGCAGTATTTT. Protein: CASSAATSGMTDTQYF.

The chain couples TRBV29-1 to TRBJ1-5; 7 positions agree with TRBD1. J lost 2 bases, V lost 6 bases, and 7 bases had no gene match. The CDR3 sequence is 14 residues long. Germline loops: CDR1 SQVTM, CDR2 ANQGSEA. CDR3: CSVPTGPGNQPQHF. For the CDR3, the DNA is TGCAGCGTACCGACAGGGCCCGGCAATCAGCCCCAGCATTTT.

This CDR3 reads CASSELRTVDTEAFF. The CDR3 nucleotides are TGTGCCAGCAGTGAATTAAGGACAGTAGACACTGAAGCTTTCTTT. This chain connects TRBV25-1 to TRBJ1-1, with D possibly TRBD1 on 6 matching bases. The germline V gene has CDR1 MGHDK and CDR2 SYGVNS. The V and J ends lost 1 base and 3 bases respectively, with 12 bases between them. This CDR3 is 15 amino acids long.

The chain recombines TRBV2 with TRBJ1-3, with D tentatively TRBD1 (6 bases). This CDR3 contains 14 residues. Germline V gene sequence: CDR1 SNHLY, CDR2 FYNNEI. The ends were cut back, 6 bases at V and 0 bases at J, with 9 bases in the middle. The CDR3 nucleotides are TGTGCCAGCAGACCCAGGGGCTCTGGAAACACCATATATTTT. Its translation: CASRPRGSGNTIYF.

On this clone: Other DNA sequences from this sample encode an identical CDR3 as well. The chain links TRBV4-1 to TRBJ2-3, with unresolved D. This CDR3 has 14 amino acids. V was cut by 1 base and J by 1 base, with 6 bases left in between. CDR1 MGHRA and CDR2 YSYEKL come from the germline V gene. This chain's CDR3 is CASSQGRGTDTQYF. Here the CDR3 DNA reads TGCGCCAGCAGCCAAGGGAGAGGCACAGATACGCAGTATTTT.

For the CDR3, the DNA is TGTGCCAGCTCACCAGATGCGCTAGCGGGAGGCGGTGAGACCCAGTACTTC. Residues: CASSPDALAGGGETQYF. This sequence joins TRBV18 and TRBJ2-5, with 11 bases identical to TRBD2. Trimming removed 2 bases from V and 5 bases from J; junction bases left unmatched: 10. The germline CDR1 and CDR2 sequences are KGHSH and LQKENI. CDR3 size: 17 residues.

The chain combines TRBV7-2 with TRBJ2-1, with TRBD1 matching over 11 bases. CDR1 is SGHTA, CDR2 FQGNSA, per germline. This CDR3 has 15 amino acids. Trimming took 4 bases from V and 9 from J; bases not matched to a gene: 8. CDR3 region: CASSSSGTGGTEQFF. The CDR3 nucleotides read TGTGCCAGCAGCTCCTCCGGGACAGGGGGAACTGAGCAGTTCTTC.

This chain connects TRBV9 to TRBJ2-1; D is perhaps TRBD2 (5 bases). Germline CDR1 is SGDLS and CDR2 is YYNGEE. Trimming cost V 0 bases and J 4 bases, with 17 bases left between them. The CDR3 is 17 residues long. CDR3 DNA: TGTGCCAGCAGCGTAGATCCAGGACTCCTCCTGTACAATGAGCAGTTCTTC. It codes for CASSVDPGLLLYNEQFF.

This chain uses TRBV2 with TRBJ2-2, with TRBD1 identical over 8 bases. CDR1 is SNHLY, CDR2 FYNNEI, per germline. The CDR3 sequence is 17 residues long. V lost 0 bases and J lost 0; bases outside the gene matches: 3. This chain's CDR3 is CASSEADRGANTGELFF. CDR3 bases: TGTGCCAGCAGTGAAGCAGACAGGGGCGCGAACACCGGGGAGCTGTTTTTT.

The V call is TRBV25-1, the J call TRBJ1-1; tentatively, D is TRBD1 (5 bases). This CDR3 is 14 amino acids long. Germline CDR1 and CDR2: MGHDK and SYGVNS. Trimming removed 4 bases at V and 4 bases at J, with 13 bases between. CDR3 in DNA: TGTGCCAGCAGTGTGGGGGGGAGGTTCACTGAAGCTTTCTTT. Amino acid sequence: CASSVGGRFTEAFF.

This chain joins TRBV18 and TRBJ1-1; D gene uncertain. The CDR3 runs 16 residues. Germline V gives CDR1 KGHSH, CDR2 LQKENI. V lost 6 bases to trimming and J lost 2 bases, with 19 bases between them. CDR3 sequence: CASSLPPLGFNTEAFF. DNA for the CDR3: TGTGCCAGCTCTCTCCCGCCACTAGGGTTTAACACTGAAGCTTTCTTT. Full variable domain (missing parts from reference TRBV18 and TRBJ1-1): NAGVMQNPRHLVRRRGQEARLRCSPMKGHSHVYWYRQLPEEGLKFMVYLQKENIIDESGMPKERFSAEFPKEGPSILRIQQVVRGDSAAYFCASSLPPLGFNTEAFFGQGTRLTVV.

The gene calls are TRBV5-1 and TRBJ2-7; D is possibly TRBD2 (6 bases). Trimming pared 4 bases from V and 1 base from J, leaving 15 bases between. This CDR3 region has 15 residues. Looked up from germline, CDR1 is SGHRS and CDR2 is YFSETQ. The CDR3 sequence is CASSPGSGSSYEQYF. As DNA, the CDR3 is TGCGCCAGCAGCCCTGGAAGCGGGTCTTCCTACGAGCAGTACTTC.

CDR3 nucleotides: TGTGCCAGCAGGCCAGCGGGAGAAAGTTACAATGAGCAGTTCTTC. It is translated as CASRPAGESYNEQFF. The V and J genes are TRBV4-2 and TRBJ2-1, with 8 bases that match TRBD2. Germline CDR1 LGHNA, CDR2 YNFKEQ. V was pared by 6 bases and J by 4 bases, with 8 bases of the junction left unmatched. This CDR3 is built from 15 residues.

V usage is TRBV6-5 and J usage is TRBJ2-1, with TRBD2 identical over 10 bases. J was trimmed by 1 base and V by 5 bases; bases with no gene match: 2. The CDR3 is 15 amino acids. CDR1 is MNHEY, CDR2 SVGAGI, per germline. The CDR3 region is CASSPSGRSYNEQFF. CDR3 bases: TGTGCCAGCAGTCCTAGCGGGAGATCCTACAATGAGCAGTTCTTC.